One and the same sample provided the 27 T cell receptor beta chains below, sequenced in a study of siplizumab effects on memory and regulatory T cells. Some clones are missing from TCRdb's copy, which holds only in-frame ones; the method was immunoSEQ multiplex PCR. The sample holds approximately 100,000 clones; roughly 94% are singletons and the top ten take around 0.7%. The sample was Tregs sorted from blood. The origin of the receptors is a human donor in good health.

The V call is TRBV19, the J call TRBJ2-7; a weak D match, TRBD2 (5 bases). Germline V gene lookup returns CDR1 LNHDA and CDR2 SQIVND (reference sequence). V lost 1 base and J lost 0, with 7 bases in between. This CDR3 contains 14 residues. CDR3 coding DNA: TGTGCCAGTAGTATAGCCCGGGACTCCTACGAGCAGTACTTC. It encodes CASSIARDSYEQYF. The full variable domain, rest sourced from reference TRBV19 and TRBJ2-7, is DGGITQSPKYLFRKEGQNVTLSCEQNLNHDAMYWYRQDPGQGLRLIYYSQIVNDFQKGDIAEGYSVSREKKESFPLTVTSAQKNPTAFYLCASSIARDSYEQYFGPGTRLTVT.

This sequence joins TRBV19 and TRBJ1-5; no firm D call. V was cut by 3 bases and J by 0 bases, with 9 bases left in between. This CDR3 spans 15 amino acids. Germline-derived CDR1 and CDR2 are LNHDA and SQIVND (reference sequence). CDR3 loop: CASSILAYSNQPQHF. The CDR3 DNA follows: TGTGCCAGTAGTATTCTCGCCTATAGCAATCAGCCCCAGCATTTT.

The chain employs TRBV10-2 and TRBJ1-4, with a weak D call TRBD1 (6 bases). CDR3 length: 13 residues. With 7 bases removed from V and 7 bases from J, the gap between germline ends came to 13 bases. CDR1 and CDR2 (germline): WSHSY, SAAADI. CDR3 coding DNA: TGCGCCAGCATGGACAGTGGAGGTGAAAAACTGTTTTTT. Translating gives CASMDSGGEKLFF.

A word on this clone: Other nucleotide sequences in the sample specify the same CDR3. The gene calls are TRBV10-3 and TRBJ1-2; 8 nucleotides line up with TRBD1. Germline CDR1 and CDR2: ENHRY and SYGVKD. Trimming cost V 2 bases and J 5 bases; bases outside gene matches: 4. The CDR3 covers 14 residues. CDR3 region: CAISEGTGVYGYTF. CDR3 DNA sequence: TGTGCCATCAGTGAGGGGACAGGAGTTTATGGCTACACCTTC.

A few counts support this clone. This chain connects TRBV28 to TRBJ1-1; D unresolved. The V gene lost 7 bases and the J gene lost 2 bases, with 17 bases spanning the gap. CDR1 MDHEN and CDR2 SYDVKM come from the germline V gene. The CDR3 has 15 amino acids. The CDR3 DNA reads TGTGCCAGCACTGGGGAAGGGATCCGAAACACTGAAGCTTTCTTT. It codes for CASTGEGIRNTEAFF.

CDR3 in DNA: TGTGCCGGGTTGCTAGGGACTGAAGCTTTCTTT. Residues: CAGLLGTEAFF. The V gene is TRBV27, the J gene TRBJ1-1; D is undetermined. Per germline, CDR1 MNHEY and CDR2 SMNVEV (reference sequence). With 11 bases removed from V and 5 bases from J, the gap between germline ends came to 12 bases. The CDR3 length is 11 residues.

This clone has only a few counts. The chain joins TRBV6-5 to TRBJ2-2; D uncertain. The CDR3 consists of 13 residues. V lost 7 bases and J 2 bases, leaving 8 bases between the germline ends. Germline V gene sequence: CDR1 MNHEY, CDR2 SVGAGI. CDR3 nucleotides: TGTGCCAGCATCGACACCAACACCGGGGAGCTGTTTTTT. It is translated as CASIDTNTGELFF.

J is TRBJ1-1 and V is TRBV6-6; no firm D call. The germline V gene encodes CDR1 MNHNY and CDR2 SVGAGI (reference sequence). With 0 bases removed from V and 4 bases from J, the gap between germline ends came to 6 bases. This CDR3 contains 13 residues. The CDR3 here is CASSYSLGTEAFF. The DNA of the CDR3 is TGTGCCAGCAGTTACTCATTGGGCACTGAAGCTTTCTTT.

This sequence joins TRBV7-3 and TRBJ2-2, with TRBD2 identical over 7 bases. J gave up 2 bases and V 2 bases, and 5 bases lay outside the gene matches. The length of the CDR3 is 16 residues. Per the germline V gene, CDR1 is SGHTA and CDR2 is FQGTGA. The CDR3 DNA reads TGTGCCAGCAGCTTATGGGCTAGCGGCAACACCGGGGAGCTGTTTTTT. This gives the protein CASSLWASGNTGELFF.

V and J are TRBV27 and TRBJ2-5; 10 bases line up with TRBD2. Per the germline V gene, CDR1 is MNHEY and CDR2 is SMNVEV (reference sequence). J was trimmed by 1 base and V by 6 bases; bases with no gene match: 2. This CDR3 is built from 14 residues. The DNA of the CDR3 is TGTGCCAGCAGCCTAGCGGGAGTCCAAGAGACCCAGTACTTC. Residues: CASSLAGVQETQYF.

The V gene is TRBV4-1, the J gene TRBJ1-2; 10 bases fit TRBD1. This CDR3 has 17 amino acids. CDR1 MGHRA and CDR2 YSYEKL come from the germline V gene. The V segment lost 0 bases and the J segment 8 bases; nucleotides outside the gene matches: 12. The CDR3 loop is CASSQEGQGEFRKGYTF. CDR3 in DNA: TGCGCCAGCAGCCAAGAAGGACAGGGGGAGTTTCGTAAAGGCTACACCTTC.

V is TRBV7-9 and J is TRBJ2-2; 7 bases are shared with TRBD1. V was clipped by 4 bases and J by 5 bases; unmatched bases: 10. Germline V CDR1 and CDR2: SEHNR, FQNEAQ (reference sequence). The CDR3 spans 16 residues. The CDR3, as DNA: TGTGCCAGCAGCTCATCCGGGACAGACAAAACCGGGGAGCTGTTTTTT. It translates to CASSSSGTDKTGELFF.

This chain links TRBV19 with TRBJ2-1, with 7 bases matching TRBD2. The V gene end was trimmed by 1 base and the J gene end by 10 bases; junction bases not matched to a gene: 4. Germline V lookup: CDR1 LNHDA, CDR2 SQIVND (reference sequence). The length of the CDR3 is 13 residues. For the CDR3, the DNA is TGTGCCAGTAGTATAGGAGGGGAGGGGGAGCAGTTCTTC. As protein: CASSIGGEGEQFF.

The chain has TRBV27 and TRBJ1-2, with a weak D call TRBD1 (5 bases). Between the trimmed V and J ends, which lost 6 bases and 8 bases, there was a span of 22 bases. Germline CDR1 MNHEY, CDR2 SMNVEV (reference sequence). CDR3 length: 15 amino acids. In DNA, the CDR3 is TGTGCCAGCAGACCAGGGTTTCAGGCTTCCTACGGCTACACCTTC. It is translated as CASRPGFQASYGYTF.

The rearrangement links TRBV9 to TRBJ2-5; D possibly uses TRBD1 or TRBD2 (5 bases each). V was cut by 0 bases and J by 4 bases, with 13 bases left in between. Germline CDR1 reads SGDLS; CDR2 reads YYNGEE. This CDR3 is 15 amino acids long. The CDR3 DNA is TGTGCCAGCAGCGTAGGGGTCAGGGCGGGAGAGACCCAGTACTTC. It is translated as CASSVGVRAGETQYF.

The chain joins TRBV2 to TRBJ2-3; D not resolved. The length of the CDR3 is 12 residues. Per the germline V gene, CDR1 is SNHLY and CDR2 is FYNNEI. V lost 7 bases and J lost 5, with 10 bases in between. CDR3: CASTGLGDTQYF. The DNA for the CDR3 is TGTGCCAGCACGGGCCTGGGAGATACGCAGTATTTT.

The chain has TRBV28 and TRBJ1-2, with D uncertain. The germline V and J ends were trimmed by 6 bases and 13 bases, with 15 bases remaining between them. Germline values: CDR1 MDHEN, CDR2 SYDVKM. This CDR3 spans 11 amino acids. The CDR3 sequence: CASSLEEGATF. The CDR3 bases are TGTGCCAGCAGCTTAGAAGAAGGTGCCACCTTC.

This sequence joins TRBV28 and TRBJ2-3; 9 nucleotides match TRBD2. The germline gives CDR1 MDHEN, CDR2 SYDVKM. Losses at the gene ends were 8 bases for V and 7 bases for J; bases not matched to a gene: 4. This CDR3 is 12 amino acids long. CDR3 region: CASGLAGNTQYF. Here the CDR3 DNA reads TGTGCCAGCGGGCTAGCGGGAAATACGCAGTATTTT.

This sequence joins TRBV6-6 and TRBJ1-4; TRBD1 might be the D (5 bases). Trimming cost V 7 bases and J 3 bases, with 9 bases left between them. There are 13 residues in the CDR3. CDR1 MNHNY and CDR2 SVGAGI come from the germline V gene (reference sequence). In DNA, the CDR3 is TGTGCCAGCAATCCCAGGGCTAATGAAAAACTGTTTTTT. Translated: CASNPRANEKLFF.

This clone has a single count. The chain links TRBV6-5 to TRBJ2-3; 8 bases match TRBD1. V dropped 2 bases and J dropped 6; count of bases not matched to a gene: 10. CDR1 is MNHEY and CDR2 is SVGAGI in the germline V gene. This CDR3 contains 16 residues. CDR3 coding DNA: TGTGCCAGCAGTTACCTAAACAGGGGGAACAGGGATACGCAGTATTTT. Translating it yields CASSYLNRGNRDTQYF.

The V and J genes are TRBV4-2 and TRBJ2-2, with D maybe TRBD1 (5 bases). In germline, CDR1 is LGHNA, CDR2 YNFKEQ. CDR3 size: 17 residues. The V end was cut by 0 bases, the J end by 6 bases, with 17 bases between. CDR3 sequence: CASSQDGRGAMSGELFF. CDR3 coding DNA: TGTGCCAGCAGCCAAGATGGAAGGGGCGCGATGTCCGGGGAGCTGTTTTTT.

This chain joins TRBV18 and TRBJ1-4; D might be TRBD1 (5 bases). This CDR3 has 14 amino acids. Per germline, CDR1 KGHSH and CDR2 LQKENI. The ends were cut back, 2 bases at V and 2 bases at J, with 6 bases in the middle. The CDR3 protein is CASSPGGTNEKLFF. The CDR3 DNA follows: TGTGCCAGCTCACCAGGGGGGACTAATGAAAAACTGTTTTTT.

J is TRBJ1-2 and V is TRBV4-2, with 7 bases aligning to TRBD1. Losses at the gene ends were 1 base for V and 6 bases for J; bases not matched to a gene: 17. Per the germline V gene, CDR1 is LGHNA and CDR2 is YNFKEQ. The CDR3 totals 18 residues. The DNA for the CDR3 is TGTGCCAGCAGCCAAGGACTAATAGGAACAGGGGCCCCAAATGGCTACACCTTC. Amino acids: CASSQGLIGTGAPNGYTF.

The chain joins TRBV30 to TRBJ1-5; D might be TRBD1 (6 bases). Looked up from germline, CDR1 is GTSNPN and CDR2 is SVGIG (reference sequence). The CDR3 length is 14 residues. Trimming pared 2 bases from V and 2 bases from J, leaving 10 bases between. CDR3 bases: TGTGCCTGGAGTTCCGGGGGCGGCAATCAGCCCCAGCATTTT. The encoded protein is CAWSSGGGNQPQHF. Looking up the rest from reference TRBV30 and TRBJ1-5 gives the full variable domain: SQTIHQWPATLVQPVGSPLSLECTVEGTSNPNLYWYRQAAGRGLQLLFYSVGIGQISSEVPQNLSASRPQDRQFILSSKKLLLSDSGFYLCAWSSGGGNQPQHFGDGTRLSIL.

The chain recombines TRBV28 with TRBJ2-2; TRBD1 matches 7 bases. V shed 6 bases, J shed 7 bases, and the junction held 8 bases outside the gene matches. CDR3 length: 14 amino acids. Per the germline V gene, CDR1 is MDHEN and CDR2 is SYDVKM. CDR3 residues: CASSQQGWNGELFF. The CDR3 bases are TGTGCCAGCAGCCAACAGGGGTGGAACGGGGAGCTGTTTTTT.

This chain uses TRBV6-6 with TRBJ2-6; D is unclear. CDR1 is MNHNY, CDR2 SVGAGI, per germline (reference sequence). The CDR3 sequence is 16 residues long. The V and J ends lost 4 bases and 0 bases respectively, with 10 bases between them. CDR3 in amino acids: CASSFTASSGANVLTF. The CDR3 coding sequence is TGTGCCAGCAGTTTTACAGCGAGCTCTGGGGCCAACGTCCTGACTTTC.

V and J are TRBV9 and TRBJ2-1; 10 nucleotides line up with TRBD2. Germline CDR1 SGDLS, CDR2 YYNGEE. V shed 3 bases, J shed 4 bases, and the junction held 13 bases outside the gene matches. The CDR3 loop spans 18 amino acids. In DNA, the CDR3 is TGTGCCAGCAGCGGAAACCCTCTAGCGGGAGTTCCTTACAATGAGCAGTTCTTC. Its translation is CASSGNPLAGVPYNEQFF.